The 24 T cell receptor beta chains given below trace back to one sample, sequenced in a study of blood T cell repertoires in COVID-19. Method: immunoSEQ multiplex PCR; TCRdb's copy keeps in-frame clones and lacks some. Of fewer than 400,000 clones in the sample, roughly 90% were seen once. Sequenced: PBMCs or T cells enriched from blood (not recorded which). The receptor set was obtained from a woman aged 25 to 39 who had recovered from COVID-19.

This chain joins TRBV28 and TRBJ2-2; TRBD1 might be the D (5 bases). CDR1 is MDHEN and CDR2 is SYDVKM in the germline V gene. V dropped 7 bases and J dropped 4 bases, with 7 bases sitting between them. This CDR3 spans 12 amino acids. The CDR3 bases are TGTGCCAGCAAAAGGGGCACCGGGGAGCTGTTTTTT. Translating it yields CASKRGTGELFF. Full variable domain (missing parts from reference TRBV28 and TRBJ2-2): DVKVTQSSRYLVKRTGEKVFLECVQDMDHENMFWYRQDPGLGLRLIYFSYDVKMKEKGDIPEGYSVSREKKERFSLILESASTNQTSMYLCASKRGTGELFFGEGSRLTVL.

V is TRBV5-4 and J is TRBJ2-3; D unclear. Trimming removed 4 bases at V and 0 bases at J, with 9 bases between. The CDR3 runs 14 residues. In germline, CDR1 is SGHNT, CDR2 YYREEE (reference sequence). CDR3 protein: CASSLTTSTDTQYF. CDR3 coding DNA: TGTGCCAGCAGCCTGACGACAAGCACAGATACGCAGTATTTT.

This chain connects TRBV28 to TRBJ2-1; D is perhaps TRBD2 (6 bases). The CDR3 is 17 residues long. The germline CDR1 and CDR2 sequences are MDHEN and SYDVKM. V shed 4 bases and J shed 2 bases, with 18 bases lying between them. The CDR3, as DNA: TGTGCCAGCAGTTCCGTTATGGGGGGTTCTACCTACAATGAGCAGTTCTTC. Amino acids: CASSSVMGGSTYNEQFF.

The J gene is TRBJ2-3, the V gene TRBV4-2; 9 nucleotides line up with TRBD2. V gave up 4 bases and J gave up 1 base; unmatched junction bases: 6. The CDR3 sequence is 16 residues long. The germline V gene encodes CDR1 LGHNA and CDR2 YNFKEQ. The CDR3 here is CASSLFAGGGTDTQYF. DNA for the CDR3: TGTGCCAGCAGCCTGTTCGCGGGGGGGGGCACAGATACGCAGTATTTT.

The chain links TRBV6-6 to TRBJ2-7; weak D call: TRBD1 (6 bases). CDR3 size: 12 residues. The germline CDR1 and CDR2 sequences are MNHNY and SVGAGI (reference sequence). The germline V and J ends were trimmed by 7 bases and 3 bases, with 10 bases remaining between them. The chain's CDR3 is CASIDRFYEQYF. CDR3 DNA sequence: TGTGCCAGCATTGACAGGTTCTACGAGCAGTACTTC.

V is TRBV12-5 and J is TRBJ1-2, with TRBD1 matching over 7 bases. From germline, CDR1 is LGHNT and CDR2 FRNRAP. The CDR3 consists of 13 residues. The V and J ends lost 2 bases and 8 bases, in that order; junction bases with no gene match: 5. CDR3 DNA sequence: TGTGCTAGTGGTTTGAGGACAGGCGACGGCTACACCTTC. As protein: CASGLRTGDGYTF.

V and J are TRBV24-1 and TRBJ2-2, with D perhaps matching TRBD1 (7 bases). Germline V gene data show CDR1 as KGHDR and CDR2 as SFDVKD. V lost 6 bases and J 3 bases, leaving 13 bases between the germline ends. The CDR3 totals 15 residues. CDR3 sequence reads: CATSFAGQHTGELFF. The CDR3 region has the DNA TGTGCCACCAGTTTCGCGGGACAGCACACCGGGGAGCTGTTTTTT.

The chain employs TRBV28 and TRBJ1-2, with TRBD1 identical over 9 bases. This CDR3 contains 16 residues. After removal of 6 bases from V and 7 bases from J, the junction contained 15 bases not matched to a gene. Germline values: CDR1 MDHEN, CDR2 SYDVKM. The CDR3 DNA is TGTGCCAGCAGCATAAACAGGGGGCGCGGGACGCGTGGCTACACCTTC. Translation gives CASSINRGRGTRGYTF.

In its sample, this clone was seen once. V gene TRBV4-2 combines with J gene TRBJ1-3; D remains ambiguous. The CDR3 extends over 14 amino acids. Germline lookup yields CDR1 LGHNA and CDR2 YNFKEQ. Trimming pared 1 base from V and 0 bases from J, leaving 4 bases between. The CDR3 region is CASSQVSSGNTIYF. The CDR3 DNA follows: TGTGCCAGCAGCCAAGTCAGCTCTGGAAACACCATATATTTT.

The chain employs TRBV21-1 and TRBJ2-3; TRBD2, the table's D call, was not compared with the DNA. TRBV21-1 is an annotated pseudogene. The CDR3 consists of 15 residues. CDR3 bases: TGTGCCAGCAGCAAAGGGCTAGCGATTTCAGATACGCAGTATTTT. Translated, it gives CASSKGLAISDTQYF.

This rearrangement joins TRBV5-1 to TRBJ1-5, with D possibly matching TRBD1 (5 bases). Trimming took 0 bases from V and 4 from J, leaving 8 bases between them. CDR1 is SGHRS and CDR2 is YFSETQ in the germline V gene. This CDR3 region has 14 residues. CDR3 loop: CASSLASGNQPQHF. The CDR3 DNA is TGCGCCAGCAGCTTGGCGTCAGGGAATCAGCCCCAGCATTTT. The full variable domain, its missing parts supplied by reference TRBV5-1 and TRBJ1-5, is KAGVTQTPRYLIKTRGQQVTLSCSPISGHRSVSWYQQTPGQGLQFLFEYFSETQRNKGNFPGRFSGRQFSNSRSEMNVSTLELGDSALYLCASSLASGNQPQHFGDGTRLSIL.

The rearrangement uses TRBV5-6 and TRBJ2-7; D may be TRBD1 (6 bases). The V end lost 0 bases, the J end lost 2 bases, and 12 bases lay between the germline ends. CDR1 and CDR2 from the germline V gene are SGHDT and YYEEEE. This CDR3 has 15 residues. The CDR3 DNA sequence: TGTGCCAGCAGCTTGGCGCCAGGGGTGACCTACGAGCAGTACTTC. Its protein product is CASSLAPGVTYEQYF.

The V gene is TRBV2, the J gene TRBJ2-1; D is ambiguous. This CDR3 has 11 amino acids. The germline V and J ends were trimmed by 2 bases and 8 bases, with 4 bases remaining between them. Germline values: CDR1 SNHLY, CDR2 FYNNEI. The CDR3 DNA reads TGTGCCAGCAGTGAATTCGATGAGCAGTTCTTC. Translation: CASSEFDEQFF.

This clone was seen a single time. The chain is built from TRBV10-3 and TRBJ2-7; no firm D call. The CDR3 contains 11 residues. Trimming took off 3 bases at V and 3 bases at J, with 3 bases between the two ends. Germline V gene data show CDR1 as ENHRY and CDR2 as SYGVKD. The CDR3 reads CAISDYYEQYF. The CDR3 DNA follows: TGTGCCATCAGTGATTACTACGAGCAGTACTTC.

The chain couples TRBV5-1 to TRBJ1-3; 8 bases agree with TRBD1. This CDR3 spans 16 amino acids. Germline CDR1 is SGHRS and CDR2 is YFSETQ. Trimming at V came to 4 bases and at J to 2 bases, leaving 8 bases not matched to a gene. The CDR3 sequence is CASSAGQVLPGNTIYF. The CDR3, as DNA: TGCGCCAGCAGCGCGGGACAGGTCCTCCCTGGAAACACCATATATTTT.

This chain connects TRBV28 to TRBJ2-7; D call uncertain. The CDR3 runs to 13 residues. The germline V gene has CDR1 MDHEN and CDR2 SYDVKM. V was cut by 4 bases and J by 0 bases, with 7 bases left in between. CDR3 region: CASSSGNSYEQYF. CDR3 coding DNA: TGTGCCAGCAGTTCAGGCAACTCCTACGAGCAGTACTTC.

The chain is built from TRBV6-2 or TRBV6-3 and TRBJ1-4; 9 nucleotides align to TRBD1. The CDR3 is 15 amino acids. V dropped 5 bases and J dropped 10; count of bases not matched to a gene: 11. Germline values: CDR1 MNHEY, CDR2 SVGEGT. Here the CDR3 DNA reads TGTGCCAGCAGTCCACAGGGGGCGCCTACCGGAAAACTGTTTTTT. Its translation is CASSPQGAPTGKLFF.

V and J are TRBV19 and TRBJ1-1; possibly TRBD1 for D (5 bases). Trimming removed 0 bases at V and 1 base at J, with 9 bases between. CDR1 and CDR2 (germline): LNHDA, SQIVND (reference sequence). This CDR3 has 15 residues. CDR3: CASSIDRGANTEAFF. CDR3 nucleotide sequence: TGTGCCAGTAGTATAGATCGCGGGGCGAACACTGAAGCTTTCTTT.

This chain connects TRBV4-2 to TRBJ2-7; 10 bases align to TRBD1. Germline CDR1 is LGHNA and CDR2 is YNFKEQ. The CDR3 has 15 residues. V was pared by 4 bases and J by 5 bases, with 8 bases of the junction left unmatched. The CDR3 reads CASSRLGQGNDEQYF. CDR3 in DNA: TGTGCCAGCAGCCGGCTGGGACAGGGGAACGACGAGCAGTACTTC.

This rearrangement joins TRBV7-3 to TRBJ1-1; 8 nucleotides match TRBD1. The germline gives CDR1 SGHTA, CDR2 FQGTGA. After removal of 5 bases from V and 4 bases from J, the junction contained 9 bases not matched to a gene. The CDR3 sequence is 15 residues long. The CDR3 reads CASSTGTGRATEAFF. CDR3 DNA: TGTGCCAGCAGCACAGGGACAGGTCGGGCCACTGAAGCTTTCTTT.

This clone was detected only once. The chain uses TRBV19 and TRBJ2-7; D is ambiguous. The CDR3 spans 12 residues. V was shortened by 8 bases and J by 2 bases, with 10 bases between the two germline ends. Germline CDR1 is LNHDA and CDR2 is SQIVND (reference sequence). CDR3 bases: TGTGCCAGTTCTGGAGAAACCTACGAGCAGTACTTC. Protein: CASSGETYEQYF. Complete variable domain (other parts from reference TRBV19 and TRBJ2-7): DGGITQSPKYLFRKEGQNVTLSCEQNLNHDAMYWYRQDPGQGLRLIYYSQIVNDFQKGDIAEGYSVSREKKESFPLTVTSAQKNPTAFYLCASSGETYEQYFGPGTRLTVT.

The J gene is TRBJ1-5, the V gene TRBV28, with 7 positions matching TRBD1. Germline lookup yields CDR1 MDHEN and CDR2 SYDVKM. The CDR3 is 19 residues long. Losses at the gene ends were 5 bases for V and 6 bases for J; bases not matched to a gene: 22. CDR3 protein: CASSPYPIDRDIFGQPQHF. In DNA form, the CDR3 reads TGTGCCAGCAGTCCTTACCCGATCGACAGGGATATTTTCGGTCAGCCCCAGCATTTT.

This clone was detected a few times. This chain links TRBV4-2 with TRBJ1-2; 10 bases fit TRBD1. After removal of 0 bases from V and 6 bases from J, the junction contained 4 bases not matched to a gene. This CDR3 has 15 residues. CDR1 and CDR2 (germline): LGHNA, YNFKEQ. The CDR3: CASSQDRDRGNGYTF. CDR3 bases: TGTGCCAGCAGCCAAGATCGGGACAGGGGCAATGGCTACACCTTC.

V and J are TRBV5-1 and TRBJ2-1; TRBD1 matches at 9 bases. V was clipped by 4 bases and J by 6 bases; unmatched bases: 8. CDR3 length: 15 residues. Per germline, CDR1 SGHRS and CDR2 YFSETQ. CDR3 amino acids: CASSTGTGRANEQFF. CDR3 DNA sequence: TGCGCCAGCAGCACCGGGACAGGGAGGGCCAATGAGCAGTTCTTC.